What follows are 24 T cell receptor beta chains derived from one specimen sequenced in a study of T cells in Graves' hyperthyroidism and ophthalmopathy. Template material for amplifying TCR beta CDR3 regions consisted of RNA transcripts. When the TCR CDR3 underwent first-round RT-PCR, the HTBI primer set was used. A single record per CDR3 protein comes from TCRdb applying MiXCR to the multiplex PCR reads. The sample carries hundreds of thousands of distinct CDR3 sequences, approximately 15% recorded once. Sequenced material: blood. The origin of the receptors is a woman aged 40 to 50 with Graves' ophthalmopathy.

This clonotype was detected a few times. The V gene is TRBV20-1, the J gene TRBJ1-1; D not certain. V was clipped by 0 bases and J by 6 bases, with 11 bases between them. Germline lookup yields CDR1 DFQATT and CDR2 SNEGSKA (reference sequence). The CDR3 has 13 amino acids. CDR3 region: CSARDGLDAEAFF. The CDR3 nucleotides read TGCAGTGCTAGAGATGGTTTGGATGCTGAAGCTTTCTTT.

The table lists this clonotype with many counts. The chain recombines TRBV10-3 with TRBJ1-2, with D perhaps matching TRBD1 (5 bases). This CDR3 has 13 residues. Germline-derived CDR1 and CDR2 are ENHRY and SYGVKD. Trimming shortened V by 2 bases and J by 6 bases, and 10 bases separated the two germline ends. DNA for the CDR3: TGTGCCATCAGTGAGGCAGGGTGGAATGGCTACACCTTC. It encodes CAISEAGWNGYTF.

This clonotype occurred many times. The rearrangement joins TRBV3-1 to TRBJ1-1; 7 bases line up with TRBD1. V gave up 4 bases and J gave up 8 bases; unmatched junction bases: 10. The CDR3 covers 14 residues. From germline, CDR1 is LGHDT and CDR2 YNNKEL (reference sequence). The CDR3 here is CASSPGTVPTEAFF. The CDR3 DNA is TGTGCCAGCAGCCCGGGGACAGTCCCCACCGAAGCTTTCTTT.

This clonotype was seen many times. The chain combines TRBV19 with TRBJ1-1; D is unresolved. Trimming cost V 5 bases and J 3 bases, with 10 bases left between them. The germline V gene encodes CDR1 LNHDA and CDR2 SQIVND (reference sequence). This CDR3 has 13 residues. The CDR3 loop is CASSPSRDTEAFF. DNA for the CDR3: TGTGCCAGTAGTCCTTCCCGAGACACTGAAGCTTTCTTT.

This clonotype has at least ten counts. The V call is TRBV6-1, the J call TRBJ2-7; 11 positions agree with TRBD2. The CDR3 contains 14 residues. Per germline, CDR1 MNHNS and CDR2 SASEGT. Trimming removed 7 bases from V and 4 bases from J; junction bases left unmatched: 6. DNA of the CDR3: TGTGCCAGCAAACTAGCGGGAGTATCTTACGAGCAGTACTTC. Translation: CASKLAGVSYEQYF.

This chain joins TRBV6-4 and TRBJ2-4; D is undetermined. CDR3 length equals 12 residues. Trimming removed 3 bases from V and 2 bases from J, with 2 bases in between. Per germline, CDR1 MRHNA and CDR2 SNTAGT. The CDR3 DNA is TGTGCCAGCAGTGAGTCCAAAAACATTCAGTACTTC. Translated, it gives CASSESKNIQYF.

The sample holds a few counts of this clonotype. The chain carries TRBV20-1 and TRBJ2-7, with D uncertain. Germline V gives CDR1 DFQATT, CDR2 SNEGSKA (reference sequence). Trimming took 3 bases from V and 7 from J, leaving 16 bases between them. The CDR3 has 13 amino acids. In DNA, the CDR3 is TGCAGTGCTAGCGGGCAGGTCCTTAGGGAGCAGTACTTC. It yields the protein CSASGQVLREQYF.

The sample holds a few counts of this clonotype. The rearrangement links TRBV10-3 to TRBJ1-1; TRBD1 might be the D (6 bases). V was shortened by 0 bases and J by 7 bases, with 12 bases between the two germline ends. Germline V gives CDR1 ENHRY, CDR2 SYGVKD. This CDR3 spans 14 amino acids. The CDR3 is CAISESGGQLEAFF. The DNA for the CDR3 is TGTGCCATCAGTGAGTCGGGAGGACAGCTTGAAGCTTTCTTT.

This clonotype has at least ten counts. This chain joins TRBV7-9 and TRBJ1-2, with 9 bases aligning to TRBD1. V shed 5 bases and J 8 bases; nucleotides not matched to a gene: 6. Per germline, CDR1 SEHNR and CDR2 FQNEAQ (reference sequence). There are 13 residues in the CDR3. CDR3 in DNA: TGTGCCAGCAGCGCGGGACAGGGAGTAGGCTACACCTTC. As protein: CASSAGQGVGYTF.

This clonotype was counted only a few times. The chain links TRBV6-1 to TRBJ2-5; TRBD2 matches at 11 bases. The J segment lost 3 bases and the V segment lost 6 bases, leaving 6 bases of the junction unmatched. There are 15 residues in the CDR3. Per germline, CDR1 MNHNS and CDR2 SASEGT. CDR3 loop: CASSGTSGGKETQYF. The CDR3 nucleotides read TGTGCCAGCAGCGGGACTAGCGGAGGGAAAGAGACCCAGTACTTC.

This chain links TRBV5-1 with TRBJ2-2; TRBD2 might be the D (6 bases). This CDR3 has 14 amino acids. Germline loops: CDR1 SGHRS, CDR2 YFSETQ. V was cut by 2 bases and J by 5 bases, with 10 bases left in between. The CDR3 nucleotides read TGCGCCAGCAGCTTACGGGAGCAAACCGGGGAGCTGTTTTTT. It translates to CASSLREQTGELFF.

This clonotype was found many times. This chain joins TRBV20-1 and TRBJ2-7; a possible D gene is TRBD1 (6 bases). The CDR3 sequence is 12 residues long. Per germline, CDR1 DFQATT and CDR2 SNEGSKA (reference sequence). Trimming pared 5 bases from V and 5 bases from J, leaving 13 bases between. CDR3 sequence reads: CSAAGTLHEQYF. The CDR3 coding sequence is TGCAGTGCTGCCGGGACACTACACGAGCAGTACTTC.

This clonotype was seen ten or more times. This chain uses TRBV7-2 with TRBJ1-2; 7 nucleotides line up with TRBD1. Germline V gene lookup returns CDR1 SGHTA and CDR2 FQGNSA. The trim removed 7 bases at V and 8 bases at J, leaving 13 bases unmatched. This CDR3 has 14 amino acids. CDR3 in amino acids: CASTSDRVLGGYTF. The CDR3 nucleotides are TGTGCCAGCACCTCAGACAGGGTGCTAGGAGGCTACACCTTC.

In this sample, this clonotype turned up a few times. This CDR3 is CASSLSRRSEQYF. The CDR3 DNA sequence: TGTGCCAGCAGTTTATCACGGCGCAGCGAGCAGTACTTC. The genes are TRBV28 and TRBJ2-7, with D uncertain. V shed 1 base and J shed 6 bases, with 10 bases lying between them. This CDR3 is 13 amino acids long. Germline CDR1 reads MDHEN; CDR2 reads SYDVKM.

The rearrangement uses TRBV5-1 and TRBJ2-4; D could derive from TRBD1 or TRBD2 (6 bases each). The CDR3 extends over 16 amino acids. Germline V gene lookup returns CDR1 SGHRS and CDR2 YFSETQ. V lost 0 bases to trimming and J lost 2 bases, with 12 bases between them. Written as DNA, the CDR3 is TGCGCCAGCAGCTTGGACGGGGGCGGATCCAAAAACATTCAGTACTTC. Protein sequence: CASSLDGGGSKNIQYF.

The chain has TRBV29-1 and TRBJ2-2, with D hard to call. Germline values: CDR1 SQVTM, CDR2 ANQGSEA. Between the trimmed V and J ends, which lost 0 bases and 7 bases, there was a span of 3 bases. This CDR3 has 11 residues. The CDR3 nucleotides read TGCAGCGTTGAAGACTACGGGGAGCTGTTTTTT. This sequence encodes CSVEDYGELFF.

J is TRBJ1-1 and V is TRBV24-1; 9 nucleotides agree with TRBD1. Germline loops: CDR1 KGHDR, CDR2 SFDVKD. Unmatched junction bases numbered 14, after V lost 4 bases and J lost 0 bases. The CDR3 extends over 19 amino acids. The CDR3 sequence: CATSDPGQGFIPLNTEAFF. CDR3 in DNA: TGTGCCACCAGTGACCCGGGACAGGGTTTCATACCGCTGAACACTGAAGCTTTCTTT.

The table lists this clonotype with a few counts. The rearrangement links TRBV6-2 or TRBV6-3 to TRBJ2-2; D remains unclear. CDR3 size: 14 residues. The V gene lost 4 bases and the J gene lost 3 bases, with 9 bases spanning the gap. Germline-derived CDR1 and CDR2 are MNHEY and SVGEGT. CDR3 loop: CASSLYQDTGELFF. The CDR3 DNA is TGTGCCAGCAGTTTGTATCAAGACACCGGGGAGCTGTTTTTT.

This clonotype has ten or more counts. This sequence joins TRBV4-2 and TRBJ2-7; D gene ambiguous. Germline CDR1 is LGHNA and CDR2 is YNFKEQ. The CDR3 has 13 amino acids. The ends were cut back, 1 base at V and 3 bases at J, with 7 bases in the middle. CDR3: CASSQGLNYEQYF. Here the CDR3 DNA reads TGTGCCAGCAGCCAAGGGCTAAACTACGAGCAGTACTTC.

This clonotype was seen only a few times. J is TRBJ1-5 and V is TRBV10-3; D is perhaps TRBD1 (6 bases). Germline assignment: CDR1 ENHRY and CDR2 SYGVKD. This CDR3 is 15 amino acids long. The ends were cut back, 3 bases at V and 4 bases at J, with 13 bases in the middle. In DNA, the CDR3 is TGTGCCATCAGTGACCCCCGACAGGAAAATCAGCCCCAGCATTTT. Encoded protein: CAISDPRQENQPQHF.

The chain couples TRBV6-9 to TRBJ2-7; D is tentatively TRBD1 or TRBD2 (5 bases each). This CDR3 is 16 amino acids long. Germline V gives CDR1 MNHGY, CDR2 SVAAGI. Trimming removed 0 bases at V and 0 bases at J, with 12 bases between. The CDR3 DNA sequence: TGTGCCAGCAGTTATTCTAACGGGGCCAGCTCCTACGAGCAGTACTTC. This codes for CASSYSNGASSYEQYF.

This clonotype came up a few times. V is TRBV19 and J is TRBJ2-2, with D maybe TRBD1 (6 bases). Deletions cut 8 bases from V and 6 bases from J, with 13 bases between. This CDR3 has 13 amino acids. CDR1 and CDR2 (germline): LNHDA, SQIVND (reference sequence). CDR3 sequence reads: CASQGHRPGELFF. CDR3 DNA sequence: TGTGCCAGTCAGGGACATAGGCCCGGGGAGCTGTTTTTT. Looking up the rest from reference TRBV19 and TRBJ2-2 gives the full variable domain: DGGITQSPKYLFRKEGQNVTLSCEQNLNHDAMYWYRQDPGQGLRLIYYSQIVNDFQKGDIAEGYSVSREKKESFPLTVTSAQKNPTAFYLCASQGHRPGELFFGEGSRLTVL.

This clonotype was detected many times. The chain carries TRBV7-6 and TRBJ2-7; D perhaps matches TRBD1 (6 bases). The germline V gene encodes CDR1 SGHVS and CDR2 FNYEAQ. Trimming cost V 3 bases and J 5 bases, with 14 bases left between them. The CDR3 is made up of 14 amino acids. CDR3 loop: CASSFPGHADEQYF. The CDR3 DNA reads TGTGCCAGCAGCTTTCCGGGACACGCAGACGAGCAGTACTTC.

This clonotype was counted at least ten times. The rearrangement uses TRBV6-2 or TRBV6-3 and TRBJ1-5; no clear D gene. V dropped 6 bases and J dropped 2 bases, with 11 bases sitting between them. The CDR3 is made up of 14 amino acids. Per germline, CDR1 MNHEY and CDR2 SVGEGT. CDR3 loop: CASRSLPGNQPQHF. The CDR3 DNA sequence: TGTGCCAGCAGATCGTTGCCGGGCAATCAGCCCCAGCATTTT.